The 26 T cell receptor beta chains below all came from one sample that was sequenced in a study of regulatory T cells in long-lasting Graves disease. Investigators prepared the TCR beta libraries by applying iRepertoire HTBI primers and Arm-PCR of CDR3 regions. TCRdb used MiXCR to reprocess the multiplex PCR reads, holding one entry per CDR3 protein. This table has approximately 490,000 distinct CDR3 sequences, around 15% appearing once. Time point: newly diagnosed GD, antithyroid drugs for less than 3 months. After RNA was extracted from PBMCs, the TCR library was made from it. These data were also filed under a second study, of T cells in Graves' hyperthyroidism and ophthalmopathy.

Material: peripheral blood mononuclear cells (PBMCs), obtained at new diagnosis, from a patient treated with antithyroid drugs. The receptors originated from a man aged 35-49 years with Graves disease.

Of note for this clonotype: A read error may be the cause here, since a much bigger clone is one base away. Lacking the conserved final phenylalanine or tryptophan, this CDR3 likely reflects a read error. This chain connects TRBV7-9 to TRBJ1-2; possible D gene TRBD1, 6 bases. Germline values: CDR1 SEHNR, CDR2 FQNEAQ (reference sequence). This CDR3 is 14 amino acids long. With 5 bases removed from V and 2 bases from J, the gap between germline ends came to 12 bases. CDR3 nucleotides: TGTGCCAGCAGCAAACCGGGACAAAACTATGGCTACACCCTC. Protein sequence: CASSKPGQNYGYTL.

The table lists this clonotype with a few counts. The chain combines TRBV19 with TRBJ2-7, with D possibly matching TRBD2 (6 bases). The CDR3 loop spans 15 amino acids. Trimming removed 7 bases at V and 4 bases at J, with 20 bases between. The germline V gene has CDR1 LNHDA and CDR2 SQIVND (reference sequence). DNA of the CDR3: TGTGCCAGTAAAGTAGCGGTTAGGGCCGGGTACGAGCAGTACTTC. This translates into CASKVAVRAGYEQYF.

This clonotype was recorded many times. The CDR3 reads CASSQDPTGGPQETQYF. CDR3 coding DNA: TGTGCCAGCAGCCAAGACCCGACAGGGGGCCCTCAAGAGACCCAGTACTTC. The chain has TRBV3-1 and TRBJ2-5; 10 nucleotides match TRBD1. The V gene's germline CDR1 is LGHDT and CDR2 YNNKEL (reference sequence). The CDR3 is made up of 17 amino acids. J was trimmed by 2 bases and V by 0 bases; bases with no gene match: 6.

This clonotype was counted a few times. Mismatch with germline at one junction end may stem from a read error. The chain links TRBV6-1 to TRBJ2-1; 8 bases are a match to TRBD2. The CDR3 runs to 16 residues. Per the germline V gene, CDR1 is MNHNS and CDR2 is SASEGT. The CDR3 coding sequence is TGTGCCGGCAGTAAACGGGGGGGCCTCGTCGGGGGCGAGCAGTTCTTC. This codes for CAGSKRGGLVGGEQFF.

The CDR3 DNA reads TGCGCCAGCAGCTTGTTTCCCTCGGCGTCACCCCTCCACTTT. Protein product: CASSLFPSASPLHF. V and J are TRBV5-1 and TRBJ1-6; no clear D. V lost 1 base, J lost 10 bases, and 12 bases lay in between. Germline CDR1 reads SGHRS; CDR2 reads YFSETQ. The CDR3 length is 14 residues. The full variable domain, its missing parts supplied by reference TRBV5-1 and TRBJ1-6, is KAGVTQTPRYLIKTRGQQVTLSCSPISGHRSVSWYQQTPGQGLQFLFEYFSETQRNKGNFPGRFSGRQFSNSRSEMNVSTLELGDSALYLCASSLFPSASPLHFGNGTRLTVT.

This rearrangement joins TRBV30 to TRBJ2-1, with 10 bases fitting TRBD2. This CDR3 contains 14 residues. Looked up from germline, CDR1 is GTSNPN and CDR2 is SVGIG (reference sequence). V was pared by 2 bases and J by 7 bases, with 5 bases of the junction left unmatched. The CDR3, as DNA: TGTGCCTGGAGTTCTAGCGGGAGAATGAATGAGCAGTTCTTC. It yields the protein CAWSSSGRMNEQFF. Together with reference TRBV30 and TRBJ2-1, the CDR3 gives the full variable domain: SQTIHQWPATLVQPVGSPLSLECTVEGTSNPNLYWYRQAAGRGLQLLFYSVGIGQISSEVPQNLSASRPQDRQFILSSKKLLLSDSGFYLCAWSSSGRMNEQFFGPGTRLTVL.

There are many counts of this clonotype. The chain links TRBV28 to TRBJ2-5; 10 positions match TRBD2. The V and J ends lost 7 bases and 8 bases, in that order; junction bases with no gene match: 7. From germline, CDR1 is MDHEN and CDR2 SYDVKM. The CDR3 consists of 13 residues. The CDR3 loop reads CASTWTSGSTQYF. As DNA, the CDR3 is TGTGCCAGCACCTGGACTAGCGGTAGTACCCAGTACTTC.

The table lists this clonotype with many counts. CDR3 region: CSAPQSTAETQYF. CDR3 nucleotide sequence: TGCAGTGCTCCCCAGTCGACCGCAGAGACCCAGTACTTC. V and J are TRBV20-1 and TRBJ2-5; no reliable D call. Trimming took 5 bases from V and 4 from J, leaving 14 bases between them. The CDR3 has 13 amino acids. From germline, CDR1 is DFQATT and CDR2 SNEGSKA (reference sequence).

There are a few counts of this clonotype. This chain joins TRBV20-1 and TRBJ2-1; 9 bases are shared with TRBD1. This CDR3 is 12 amino acids long. Germline V gene sequence: CDR1 DFQATT, CDR2 SNEGSKA (reference sequence). CDR3 amino acids: CSAQGARDEQFF. The CDR3 DNA sequence: TGCAGCGCACAGGGGGCGCGAGATGAGCAGTTCTTC.

This clonotype came up many times. The chain combines TRBV11-2 with TRBJ1-4, with TRBD1 matching 7 bases. J lost 8 bases, V lost 0 bases, and 3 bases had no gene match. From germline, CDR1 is SGHAT and CDR2 FQNNGV. The CDR3 consists of 14 residues. The CDR3 bases are TGTGCCAGCAGCTTAGACCAGGGGGGAGAAAAACTGTTTTTT. Its protein product is CASSLDQGGEKLFF.

The chain's CDR3 is CASSEVLDTQYF. DNA of the CDR3: TGTGCCAGCAGTGAAGTACTTGATACGCAGTATTTT. The chain joins TRBV2 to TRBJ2-3; D ambiguous. Trimming removed 1 base at V and 6 bases at J, with 5 bases between. Germline V gene lookup returns CDR1 SNHLY and CDR2 FYNNEI. This CDR3 is 12 amino acids long.

Regarding this clonotype: A junction boundary mismatches the germline segment, possibly from a read error. The chain joins TRBV6-1 to TRBJ1-1, with 8 bases identical to TRBD1. The germline CDR1 and CDR2 sequences are MNHNS and SASEGT. This CDR3 is built from 17 residues. The CDR3 region is CASSDSLQGVKNTEASF. The CDR3 DNA follows: TGTGCCAGCAGTGATTCCCTACAGGGGGTAAAGAACACTGAAGCTTCCTTT.

This clonotype was seen repeatedly, ten times or more. The V call is TRBV5-1, the J call TRBJ2-2; no definite D call. This CDR3 contains 17 residues. Deletions cut 0 bases from V and 0 bases from J, with 12 bases between. Germline lookup yields CDR1 SGHRS and CDR2 YFSETQ. CDR3 DNA sequence: TGCGCCAGCAGCTTGGCCGTAGGGTCCCCGAACACCGGGGAGCTGTTTTTT. Translation gives CASSLAVGSPNTGELFF. Full variable domain (remainder filled in from reference TRBV5-1 and TRBJ2-2): KAGVTQTPRYLIKTRGQQVTLSCSPISGHRSVSWYQQTPGQGLQFLFEYFSETQRNKGNFPGRFSGRQFSNSRSEMNVSTLELGDSALYLCASSLAVGSPNTGELFFGEGSRLTVL.

The table lists this clonotype with many counts. The rearrangement links TRBV7-9 to TRBJ1-1, with D unclear. Germline values: CDR1 SEHNR, CDR2 FQNEAQ (reference sequence). The V end lost 3 bases, the J end lost 4 bases, and 15 bases lay between the germline ends. This CDR3 has 15 amino acids. Here the CDR3 DNA reads TGTGCCAGCAGCTTTAAAGGACCTCGGACCACTGAAGCTTTCTTT. Protein product: CASSFKGPRTTEAFF. Combining the CDR3 with reference TRBV7-9 and TRBJ1-1 gives the whole variable domain DTGVSQNPRHKITKRGQNVTFRCDPISEHNRLYWYRQTLGQGPEFLTYFQNEAQLEKSRLLSDRFSAERPKGSFSTLEIQRTEQGDSAMYLCASSFKGPRTTEAFFGQGTRLTVV.

The gene calls are TRBV25-1 and TRBJ2-3, with 7 bases fitting TRBD2. The CDR3 runs to 16 residues. Per the germline V gene, CDR1 is MGHDK and CDR2 is SYGVNS. V shed 5 bases and J 0 bases; nucleotides not matched to a gene: 8. The CDR3 DNA reads TGTGCCAGCAGTTTAGCGGGTTTTGAAAGCACAGATACGCAGTATTTT. Residues: CASSLAGFESTDTQYF.

In regard to this clonotype: A single base separates this from a much larger clone, so it may be a read error. The genes are TRBV6-1 and TRBJ1-2; D unresolved. CDR1 and CDR2 (germline): MNHNS, SASEGT. This CDR3 has 14 residues. Trimming cost V 1 base and J 7 bases, with 13 bases left between them. CDR3 sequence: CASSEDTRTLGYTF. As DNA, the CDR3 is TGTGCCAGCAGTGAAGATACAAGGACGCTTGGCTACACCTTC.

This chain links TRBV7-2 with TRBJ2-3, with a possible D match to TRBD1 (6 bases). Trimming removed 1 base at V and 5 bases at J, with 10 bases between. CDR3 length equals 14 residues. Germline assignment: CDR1 SGHTA and CDR2 FQGNSA. The CDR3 nucleotides read TGTGCCAGCAGCTTAGGACAGGCGAGAGATACGCAGTATTTT. Encoded protein: CASSLGQARDTQYF.

This clonotype was detected many times. The chain uses TRBV2 and TRBJ2-1; D gene uncertain. CDR1 is SNHLY and CDR2 is FYNNEI in the germline V gene. The length of the CDR3 is 11 residues. V was clipped by 3 bases and J by 5 bases, with 2 bases between them. Here the CDR3 reads CASSEDNEQFF. The CDR3, as DNA: TGTGCCAGCAGTGAGGACAATGAGCAGTTCTTC. Using reference TRBV2 and TRBJ2-1 for the parts outside the CDR3, the full variable domain is EPEVTQTPSHQVTQMGQEVILRCVPISNHLYFYWYRQILGQKVEFLVSFYNNEISEKSEIFDDQFSVERPDGSNFTLKIRSTKLEDSAMYFCASSEDNEQFFGPGTRLTVL.

This clonotype occurred a few times. The J gene is TRBJ2-1, the V gene TRBV28; 7 nucleotides align to TRBD2. CDR3 size: 14 residues. Germline V gene sequence: CDR1 MDHEN, CDR2 SYDVKM. V shed 8 bases and J 4 bases; nucleotides not matched to a gene: 8. The CDR3 bases are TGTGCCAGCGTGTTTAGCGGGCAGTACAATGAGCAGTTCTTC. Protein sequence: CASVFSGQYNEQFF.

V and J are TRBV6-2 or TRBV6-3 and TRBJ2-1; 15 nucleotides line up with TRBD2. V trimming: 1 base; J trimming: 3 bases; junction bases outside the gene matches: 7. The germline CDR1 and CDR2 sequences are MNHEY and SVGEGT. The CDR3 loop spans 19 amino acids. CDR3: CASSYLRTSGRAYYNEQFF. The CDR3 DNA reads TGTGCCAGCAGTTACTTAAGGACTAGCGGGAGGGCCTACTACAATGAGCAGTTCTTC.

As regards this clonotype: This may be a read error: a much more frequent sequence differs by one nucleotide. This chain links TRBV28 with TRBJ2-3; TRBD2 aligns across 7 bases. The end of the DNA is better explained by TRBJ2-1, so the J call may be wrong. CDR1 and CDR2 from the germline V gene are MDHEN and SYDVKM. CDR3 length equals 17 residues. Here the CDR3 DNA reads TGTGCCAGCAGTCTCGGGGTAGCGGGTTATAGCTCCTACGAGCAGTTCTTC. Encoded protein: CASSLGVAGYSSYEQFF.

This clonotype came up many times. This chain connects TRBV27 to TRBJ2-1; D not resolved. Trimming took 2 bases from V and 4 from J, leaving 12 bases between them. Germline CDR1 and CDR2: MNHEY and SMNVEV (reference sequence). This CDR3 spans 15 amino acids. This CDR3 is CASSLVPPEYNEQFF. CDR3 bases: TGTGCCAGCAGTTTAGTCCCCCCGGAGTACAATGAGCAGTTCTTC.

Many counts were recorded for this clonotype. V usage is TRBV18 and J usage is TRBJ2-1, with 8 bases identical to TRBD1. The ends lost 3 bases at V and 6 bases at J; junction bases unmatched: 4. The germline gives CDR1 KGHSH, CDR2 LQKENI. The CDR3 loop spans 14 amino acids. CDR3 protein: CASSPETGANEQFF. The CDR3 DNA is TGTGCCAGCTCACCGGAGACAGGGGCCAATGAGCAGTTCTTC.

The chain has TRBV29-1 and TRBJ2-3, with D perhaps TRBD2 (6 bases). V lost 4 bases to trimming and J lost 3 bases, with 11 bases between them. Germline V gives CDR1 SQVTM, CDR2 ANQGSEA. There are 13 residues in the CDR3. In DNA form, the CDR3 reads TGCAGCGTTGCCCGGGGGAGGACAGATACGCAGTATTTT. The encoded protein is CSVARGRTDTQYF.

This clonotype was seen ten or more times. The rearrangement joins TRBV3-1 to TRBJ1-6; unclear D gene. Trimming shortened V by 2 bases and J by 7 bases, and 9 bases separated the two germline ends. In germline, CDR1 is LGHDT, CDR2 YNNKEL (reference sequence). This CDR3 has 14 amino acids. DNA of the CDR3: TGTGCCAGCAGCCAACCAGGACCAAATTCACCCCTCCACTTT. Translation: CASSQPGPNSPLHF.

The gene calls are TRBV4-1 and TRBJ2-7; 10 nucleotides line up with TRBD1. Germline CDR1 reads MGHRA; CDR2 reads YSYEKL. The CDR3 contains 16 residues. V was pared by 1 base and J by 4 bases, with 7 bases of the junction left unmatched. As DNA, the CDR3 is TGCGCCAGCAGCCAAGCGGGTGGGACAGGGGTGTACGAGCAGTACTTC. Protein product: CASSQAGGTGVYEQYF.